The next 9 T cell receptor beta chains were all read from a single sample in a study of Ad26.COV2.S vaccination and SARS-CoV-2 variants. Clones were sequenced by immunoSEQ multiplex PCR, and TCRdb holds only the in-frame ones, with some missing. The sample consists of around 370,000 clones, 92% of them appearing once. Sequenced here: peripheral blood, sampled after recovery from COVID-19. The source of these receptors is a human donor who had recovered from COVID-19.

The rearrangement uses TRBV27 and TRBJ2-3, with 9 bases matching TRBD2. V lost 5 bases to trimming and J lost 1 base; unmatched junction nucleotides: 7. In germline, CDR1 is MNHEY, CDR2 SMNVEV (reference sequence). The CDR3 loop spans 16 amino acids. This chain's CDR3 is CASSQLAGSGTDTQYF. DNA of the CDR3: TGTGCCAGCAGTCAGCTAGCGGGGTCGGGCACAGATACGCAGTATTTT.

J is TRBJ2-4 and V is TRBV27; 8 bases are a match to TRBD1. The CDR3 is made up of 14 amino acids. Germline V gene sequence: CDR1 MNHEY, CDR2 SMNVEV (reference sequence). With V trimmed by 2 bases and J by 10 bases, 7 bases remained unmatched. In DNA, the CDR3 is TGTGCCAGCAGTTTAACCCCGGACAGGGTAATTCAGTACTTC. As protein: CASSLTPDRVIQYF.

The chain couples TRBV5-1 to TRBJ2-3; D not certain. This CDR3 comprises 14 residues. Germline loops: CDR1 SGHRS, CDR2 YFSETQ. The germline V and J ends were trimmed by 1 base and 1 base, with 7 bases remaining between them. The CDR3 protein is CASSLRDRTDTQYF. The DNA of the CDR3 is TGCGCCAGCAGCTTGCGCGATCGCACAGATACGCAGTATTTT.

The V call is TRBV6-5, the J call TRBJ1-2; no definite D call. This CDR3 is built from 13 residues. CDR1 is MNHEY and CDR2 is SVGAGI in the germline V gene. The germline V and J ends were trimmed by 2 bases and 2 bases, with 6 bases remaining between them. The CDR3 spells CASSYGENYGYTF. The CDR3 nucleotides read TGTGCCAGCAGTTACGGGGAAAACTATGGCTACACCTTC.

The V and J genes are TRBV2 and TRBJ1-2, with TRBD1 matching over 7 bases. CDR1 and CDR2 from the germline V gene are SNHLY and FYNNEI. This CDR3 region has 13 residues. Trimming cost V 6 bases and J 3 bases; bases outside gene matches: 4. CDR3 nucleotides: TGTGCCAGCAGCGGCGGGACAGACTATGGCTACACCTTC. As protein: CASSGGTDYGYTF. The complete variable domain, with remaining parts taken from reference TRBV2 and TRBJ1-2, reads EPEVTQTPSHQVTQMGQEVILRCVPISNHLYFYWYRQILGQKVEFLVSFYNNEISEKSEIFDDQFSVERPDGSNFTLKIRSTKLEDSAMYFCASSGGTDYGYTFGSGTRLTVV.

The chain couples TRBV5-6 to TRBJ2-2; tentatively, D is TRBD2 (6 bases). V dropped 4 bases and J dropped 7 bases, with 17 bases sitting between them. CDR1 and CDR2 from the germline V gene are SGHDT and YYEEEE. The CDR3 sequence is 15 residues long. The CDR3 is CASSGSRGPGGELFF. The DNA for the CDR3 is TGTGCCAGCAGCGGTTCGCGGGGCCCCGGCGGGGAGCTGTTTTTT.

The rearrangement links TRBV6-2 or TRBV6-3 to TRBJ1-2; no firm D call. The CDR3 is made up of 14 amino acids. V gave up 3 bases and J gave up 5 bases, with 13 bases separating them. Germline CDR1 MNHEY, CDR2 SVGEGT. CDR3 sequence: CASSYEGFTYGYTF. CDR3 DNA: TGTGCCAGCAGTTATGAGGGATTTACATATGGCTACACCTTC.

The chain uses TRBV19 and TRBJ1-5, with TRBD1 as a possible D gene (5 bases). This CDR3 is built from 13 residues. The V gene lost 6 bases and the J gene lost 1 base, with 7 bases spanning the gap. Germline V gene lookup returns CDR1 LNHDA and CDR2 SQIVND (reference sequence). For the CDR3, the DNA is TGTGCCAGTAGGAGACAGAGCAATCAGCCCCAGCATTTT. Protein: CASRRQSNQPQHF.

The chain recombines TRBV11-2 with TRBJ2-3; possibly TRBD1 for D (5 bases). V was trimmed by 0 bases and J by 2 bases, leaving 9 bases between them. The CDR3 has 15 amino acids. CDR1 is SGHAT and CDR2 is FQNNGV in the germline V gene. The CDR3: CASSLEGAATDTQYF. CDR3 nucleotides: TGTGCCAGCAGCTTAGAAGGGGCAGCCACAGATACGCAGTATTTT.